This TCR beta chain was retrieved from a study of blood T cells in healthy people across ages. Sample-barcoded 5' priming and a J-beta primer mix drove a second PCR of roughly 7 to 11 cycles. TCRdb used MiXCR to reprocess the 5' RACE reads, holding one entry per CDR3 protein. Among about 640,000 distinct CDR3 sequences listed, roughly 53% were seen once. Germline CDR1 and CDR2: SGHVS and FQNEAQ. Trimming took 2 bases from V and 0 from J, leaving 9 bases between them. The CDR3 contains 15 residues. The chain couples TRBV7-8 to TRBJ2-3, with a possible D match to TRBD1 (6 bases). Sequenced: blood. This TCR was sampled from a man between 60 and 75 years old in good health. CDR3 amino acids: CASSLQGISTDTQYF. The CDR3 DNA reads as TGTGCCAGCAGCTTACAGGGGATTAGCACAGATACGCAGTATTTT. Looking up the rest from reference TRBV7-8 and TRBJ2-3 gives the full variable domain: GAGVSQSPRYKVAKRGQDVALRCDPISGHVSLFWYQQALGQGPEFLTYFQNEAQLDKSGLPSDRFFAERPEGSVSTLKIQRTQQEDSAVYLCASSLQGISTDTQYFGPGTRLTVL.